This entry features one T cell receptor (beta chain) sequence. V was shortened by 5 bases and J by 3 bases, with 7 bases between the two germline ends. The CDR3 is 12 residues long. In germline, CDR1 is LNHDA, CDR2 SQIVND (reference sequence). These data belong to a study of cytomegalovirus exposure and HLA in healthy donors. The PCR made use of 60 Vbeta and 13 Jbeta primers. Measured with immunoSEQ multiplex PCR; TCRdb has only the in-frame clones, and not every one. The data contain roughly 95,000 clones, more than 75% of them singletons. This chain links TRBV19 with TRBJ1-1; no reliable D call. The TCR sequence derives from a man aged 30 to 45 in good health and CMV-seropositive. Sequences were obtained from PBMCs. CDR3 DNA: TGTGCCAGTAGTGGCGGGGACACTGAAGCTTTCTTT. As protein: CASSGGDTEAFF.